The 12 T cell receptor beta chains below all came from one sample that was sequenced in a study (dated by TCRdb to 2015 to 2016). The library relied on RT-PCR. The reads were generated on an Illumina MiSeq. TCRdb reprocessed the public reads (quality trimming at Q25 with fastp, clone calling with MiXCR) and kept in-frame beta chains. Every distinct CDR3 protein forms one entry, paired with its most common genes and DNA. For this sample there are 650,000 to 800,000 distinct CDR3 sequences; over 12% appear just once. 3% to 4.5% of the sample rests with the top ten. The sequenced material came from memory CD4+ T cells from blood. The receptors were gathered from a female donor in good health, serving as a healthy control.

The rearrangement links TRBV28 to TRBJ2-1; a possible D gene is TRBD1 (5 bases). This CDR3 is built from 12 residues. Trimming took off 7 bases at V and 10 bases at J, with 14 bases between the two ends. CDR1 and CDR2 from the germline V gene are MDHEN and SYDVKM. As DNA, the CDR3 is TGTGCCAGCAACTGGGGCAGAGAAGAGCAGTTCTTC. This codes for CASNWGREEQFF.

This clonotype was detected only a few times. It is unclear where the CDR3 begins or ends on the DNA, so no DNA is shown, and the CDR3 is as TCRdb lists it. The chain uses TRBV12-3 or TRBV12-4 and TRBJ1-1. The CDR3 length equals 17 residues, ends included. CDR3 region: CASSSSFEIRMNTEAFF.

This clonotype has ten or more counts. The chain couples TRBV7-6 to TRBJ2-3; weak D call: TRBD2 (5 bases). Germline CDR1 reads SGHVS; CDR2 reads FNYEAQ. The CDR3 consists of 16 residues. Between the trimmed V and J ends, which lost 2 bases and 0 bases, there was a span of 12 bases. CDR3 loop: CASSLRRVLSTDTQYF. CDR3 bases: TGTGCCAGCAGCTTAAGGCGGGTCCTAAGCACAGATACGCAGTATTTT.

There are many counts of this clonotype. J is TRBJ2-7 and V is TRBV6-2 or TRBV6-3; 8 bases match TRBD1. CDR1 and CDR2 (germline): MNHEY, SVGEGT. V shed 4 bases and J 3 bases; nucleotides not matched to a gene: 2. The CDR3 extends over 13 amino acids. In nucleotides, the CDR3 is TGTGCCAGCAGTTCGGGACAGGTCTACGAGCAGTACTTC. This codes for CASSSGQVYEQYF.

The chain carries TRBV5-4 and TRBJ1-2; the D is unclear. The CDR3 totals 13 residues. Germline assignment: CDR1 SGHNT and CDR2 YYREEE (reference sequence). V lost 4 bases, J lost 1 base, and 8 bases lay in between. Here the CDR3 reads CASSHEGNYGYTF. In nucleotides, the CDR3 is TGTGCCAGCAGCCATGAGGGTAACTATGGCTACACCTTC.

This chain uses TRBV18 with TRBJ2-7, with D uncertain. This CDR3 has 14 residues. In germline, CDR1 is KGHSH, CDR2 LQKENI. V lost 5 bases to trimming and J lost 7 bases, with 18 bases between them. The CDR3 here is CASSSSYRKEEQYF. The CDR3 DNA follows: TGTGCCAGCTCATCCAGTTATAGGAAGGAGGAGCAGTACTTC.

This clonotype was detected ten times or more. The rearrangement joins TRBV6-1 to TRBJ1-1; D not resolved. Trimming left V 6 bases short and J 2 bases short, with 13 bases between. Germline lookup yields CDR1 MNHNS and CDR2 SASEGT. There are 14 residues in the CDR3. CDR3 sequence: CASSLPPINTEAFF. The CDR3 DNA follows: TGTGCCAGCAGCCTCCCTCCTATCAACACTGAAGCTTTCTTT.

This clonotype was observed a handful of times. The chain couples TRBV24-1 to TRBJ2-1, with TRBD2 identical over 7 bases. The V gene end was trimmed by 3 bases and the J gene end by 7 bases; junction bases not matched to a gene: 11. This CDR3 comprises 16 residues. Germline CDR1 reads KGHDR; CDR2 reads SFDVKD. CDR3 sequence (DNA): TGTGCCACCAGTGATCCCGGGGGTGGGGGAGGGAATGAGCAGTTCTTC. Encoded protein: CATSDPGGGGGNEQFF.

The chain combines TRBV12-3 or TRBV12-4 with TRBJ2-1; TRBD2 aligns across 7 bases. V dropped 6 bases and J dropped 3; count of bases not matched to a gene: 11. This CDR3 has 16 amino acids. CDR3 nucleotides: TGTGCCAGCAGCCCCTTCGGGGGGAGCCTCTACAATGAGCAGTTCTTC. It translates to CASSPFGGSLYNEQFF.

This clonotype was observed a handful of times. V is TRBV11-2 and J is TRBJ2-1; the D gene is possibly TRBD2 (6 bases). Trimming stripped 6 bases from V and 10 bases from J, with 13 bases between. The CDR3 is 12 residues long. The germline V gene has CDR1 SGHAT and CDR2 FQNNGV. The CDR3 here is CASSFTAGEQFF. CDR3 sequence (DNA): TGTGCCAGCAGTTTCACTGCGGGGGAGCAGTTCTTC.

The chain recombines TRBV20-1 with TRBJ2-1, with a possible D match to TRBD1 (5 bases). There are 17 residues in the CDR3. Trimming removed 3 bases from V and 3 bases from J, with 21 bases in between. Germline values: CDR1 DFQATT, CDR2 SNEGSKA (reference sequence). Written as DNA, the CDR3 is TGCAGTGCTAGGGCGCTGGTGATCCAGGGAAACTACAATGAGCAGTTCTTC. This gives the protein CSARALVIQGNYNEQFF.

The chain links TRBV27 to TRBJ2-3; 9 nucleotides align to TRBD2. This CDR3 contains 14 residues. The germline gives CDR1 MNHEY, CDR2 SMNVEV (reference sequence). V lost 7 bases to trimming and J lost 3 bases; unmatched junction nucleotides: 5. The CDR3 spells CASKKSGGTDTQYF. The DNA of the CDR3 is TGTGCCAGCAAAAAAAGCGGGGGGACAGATACGCAGTATTTT.